The next 13 T cell receptor beta chains were all read from a single sample in a study of blood T cell repertoires in COVID-19. Libraries were prepared by immunoSEQ multiplex PCR; TCRdb keeps only in-frame clonotypes and omits some of them. The repertoire holds approximately 200,000 clones, 88% seen once, with 4% to 5% in the top ten. The sequenced sample consisted of peripheral blood. These receptors all come from a woman in her 30s with acute or convalescent COVID-19.

This sequence joins TRBV19 and TRBJ2-2; TRBD1 matches 7 bases. There are 14 residues in the CDR3. Germline V gene lookup returns CDR1 LNHDA and CDR2 SQIVND (reference sequence). The junction had 4 bases not matched to a gene; V was cut back by 3 bases and J by 6 bases. The CDR3, as DNA: TGTGCCAGTAGTATGGGGCAGGGGGCCGGGGAGCTGTTTTTT. This sequence encodes CASSMGQGAGELFF.

The chain carries TRBV11-2 and TRBJ1-4; 7 positions match TRBD1. CDR3 size: 15 residues. Germline CDR1 is SGHAT and CDR2 is FQNNGV. V lost 4 bases and J lost 8; bases outside the gene matches: 10. Here the CDR3 DNA reads TGTGCCAGCAGCTCTAGGGGGCCGACGGGGGAAAAACTGTTTTTT. Its translation is CASSSRGPTGEKLFF.

The genes are TRBV30 and TRBJ2-1; D gene ambiguous. The CDR3 spans 11 residues. Germline V gene data show CDR1 as GTSNPN and CDR2 as SVGIG (reference sequence). Between the trimmed V and J ends, which lost 2 bases and 7 bases, there was a span of 6 bases. The DNA for the CDR3 is TGTGCCTGGAGTCCATTTAATGAGCAGTTCTTC. Its translation is CAWSPFNEQFF.

The chain uses TRBV5-1 and TRBJ2-6; tentative D call: TRBD2 (5 bases). This CDR3 region has 15 residues. The V and J ends lost 6 bases and 0 bases respectively, with 10 bases between them. The germline gives CDR1 SGHRS, CDR2 YFSETQ. CDR3 in DNA: TGCGCCAGCACGGGATCACCCTCTGGGGCCAACGTCCTGACTTTC. Protein: CASTGSPSGANVLTF.

This clone was observed a few times. This chain connects TRBV30 to TRBJ2-2; 7 nucleotides agree with TRBD1. Per the germline V gene, CDR1 is GTSNPN and CDR2 is SVGIG (reference sequence). This CDR3 is 14 amino acids long. V dropped 8 bases and J dropped 0; count of bases not matched to a gene: 6. The CDR3 nucleotides are TGTGCCCAGACAGGGCCCCCGAACACCGGGGAGCTGTTTTTT. This codes for CAQTGPPNTGELFF. Full variable domain (remainder filled in from reference TRBV30 and TRBJ2-2): SQTIHQWPATLVQPVGSPLSLECTVEGTSNPNLYWYRQAAGRGLQLLFYSVGIGQISSEVPQNLSASRPQDRQFILSSKKLLLSDSGFYLCAQTGPPNTGELFFGEGSRLTVL.

A word on this clone: One end of the junction is discordant with germline, which a read error may explain. This rearrangement joins TRBV7-7 to TRBJ2-3; weak D call: TRBD1 (6 bases). The CDR3 is made up of 15 amino acids. The germline CDR1 and CDR2 sequences are SSHAT and FNYEAQ (reference sequence). CDR3 in DNA: TGTGCTAGCAGCCCGCAGGGGCTGAGCACAGATACGCAGTATTTT. Protein: CASSPQGLSTDTQYF.

The chain is built from TRBV4-1 and TRBJ2-7; TRBD2 matches at 9 bases. V lost 8 bases to trimming and J lost 2 bases; unmatched junction nucleotides: 10. CDR3 length: 15 residues. Germline assignment: CDR1 MGHRA and CDR2 YSYEKL. The DNA of the CDR3 is TGCGCCAGCTCGCCCGATAGCGGGGGAGCCTACGAGCAGTACTTC. This translates into CASSPDSGGAYEQYF.

V and J are TRBV27 and TRBJ2-3; 8 bases agree with TRBD2. V shed 6 bases, J shed 5 bases, and the junction held 13 bases outside the gene matches. The CDR3 extends over 16 amino acids. Looked up from germline, CDR1 is MNHEY and CDR2 is SMNVEV (reference sequence). CDR3 DNA: TGTGCCAGCAGCCGGACGGGAGGGCCTTCTGGAGATACGCAGTATTTT. This encodes CASSRTGGPSGDTQYF.

The chain couples TRBV6-5 to TRBJ2-1, with TRBD1 identical over 10 bases. After removal of 5 bases from V and 0 bases from J, the junction contained 1 base not matched to a gene. Germline V gene lookup returns CDR1 MNHEY and CDR2 SVGAGI. The CDR3 length is 15 residues. This CDR3 is CASSRTGGSYNEQFF. The CDR3 coding sequence is TGTGCCAGCAGTCGGACAGGGGGCTCCTACAATGAGCAGTTCTTC.

This chain joins TRBV7-8 and TRBJ2-7; 8 nucleotides match TRBD2. Germline values: CDR1 SGHVS, CDR2 FQNEAQ. The CDR3 has 13 amino acids. The V segment lost 2 bases and the J segment 11 bases; nucleotides outside the gene matches: 8. The CDR3 region has the DNA TGTGCCAGCAGCTTACCTCCGGGAGGGCCGAAGTACTTC. It specifies CASSLPPGGPKYF.

The rearrangement joins TRBV5-1 to TRBJ1-1, with no clear D. V was cut by 4 bases and J by 1 base, with 8 bases left in between. The CDR3 length is 13 residues. The germline gives CDR1 SGHRS, CDR2 YFSETQ. The CDR3 DNA is TGCGCCAGCAGCGGAGACGGGAACACTGAAGCTTTCTTT. Its protein is CASSGDGNTEAFF.

This chain links TRBV3-1 (or the pseudogene TRBV3-2) with TRBJ2-7; 12 bases match TRBD1. CDR3 length equals 16 residues. Trimming cost V 1 base and J 7 bases; bases outside gene matches: 8. Germline V CDR1 and CDR2: LGHDT, YNNKEL (reference sequence). CDR3 residues: CASSQVPGQGAWEQYF. CDR3 bases: TGTGCCAGCAGCCAAGTACCGGGACAGGGGGCTTGGGAGCAGTACTTC.

This clone was seen more than once but under ten times. The gene calls are TRBV5-1 and TRBJ2-7, with D tentatively TRBD2 (5 bases). In germline, CDR1 is SGHRS, CDR2 YFSETQ. V shed 5 bases and J shed 3 bases, with 15 bases lying between them. The CDR3 is 14 residues long. CDR3 sequence: CASRSGLMGYEQYF. CDR3 coding DNA: TGCGCCAGCAGGTCCGGACTCATGGGCTACGAGCAGTACTTC.